This paragraph reports one T cell receptor (beta chain). A junction boundary mismatches the germline segment, possibly from a read error. The data were obtained in a study of regulatory T cells in long-lasting Graves disease. With iRepertoire HTBI primers and Arm-PCR of CDR3 regions, TCR beta libraries were built. From the multiplex PCR reads, TCRdb called clonotypes with MiXCR, one entry per CDR3 protein. The sample lists around 450,000 distinct CDR3 sequences, 15% occurring once. Indicated time point: newly diagnosed GD, antithyroid drugs for less than 3 months. Extracted PBMC RNA gave rise to the TCR library. In addition, the sample was reused for a study of T cells in Graves' hyperthyroidism and ophthalmopathy.

The specimen comprised peripheral blood mononuclear cells (PBMCs), sampled at new diagnosis, from a patient treated with antithyroid drugs. This TCR was recovered from a woman between 40 and 50 years old with Graves disease.

The CDR3 is CATSSRVATNEKLLF. DNA for the CDR3: TGTGCCACCAGCAGCAGGGTTGCAACTAATGAAAAACTGCTTTTT. The chain uses TRBV15 and TRBJ1-4, with a weak D call TRBD1 (5 bases). From germline, CDR1 is LNHNV and CDR2 YYDKDF (reference sequence). The CDR3 is 15 residues long.